This TCR beta chain was observed in a study of OX40 agonist ivuxolimab in advanced cancers. Some background on the complete study: Ivuxolimab was a fully human IgG2 agonistic monoclonal antibody targeting the costimulatory receptor OX40 (CD134). Intravenous ivuxolimab was administered to patients every 2 weeks at six dose levels: 0.01, 0.1, 0.3, 1.5, 3 and 10 mg/kg. Of the approximately 53 patients in dose escalation, some 19 had hepatocellular carcinoma, some 15 had melanoma, 9 had renal cell carcinoma and 9 had head and neck cancer. The dose-escalation cohort was roughly 80% male with a mean age of approximately 59 years, ranging from about 23 to 85. Patients were allowed to have had prior anti-PD-1, anti-PD-L1 or anti-CTLA-4 therapy, and roughly 40% of the dose-escalation patients had previously received checkpoint inhibitors. Three dose-escalation patients achieved partial responses, one with hepatocellular carcinoma and two with cutaneous melanoma. The purpose of peripheral TCRbeta sequencing was to test whether ivuxolimab changed TCR sequence diversity and led to clonal T-cell expansion. The paper covers the monotherapy dose-escalation part of the phase I ivuxolimab trial, which included N of about 51 patients. General findings and caveats noted by the study authors: Low levels of normalized T-cell clonal expansion were also seen in some nonresponding patients. After ivuxolimab, expanded clones were on average more numerous among CD8+ T cells than among CD4+ T cells. Antigen specificity was not determined for the clonally expanded peripheral T cells. In the 0.1-3.0 mg/kg groups, partial responders were among the patients with the lowest normalized peripheral clonal expansion, particularly in CD8+ T cells. At doses of 0.1 to 3.0 mg/kg, clonal expansion of both CD4+ and CD8+ T cells in blood was seen between baseline and week 6.

In this sample, this clone turned up once. Its binding antigen is unknown. There are no base qualities to consult, and no much larger clone falls within one base. There are 16 amino acids in the CDR3, from cysteine to phenylalanine inclusive. The kept DNA is CDR3 alone, 48 bases in frame from the first base. Between the V and J ends, shortened by 5 bases and 0 bases respectively, the junction contains 15 bases. CDR1 and CDR2 were assigned from the germline V gene as SGHTA and FQGNSA. Patients with autoimmune disease history or receiving systemic immunosuppression were excluded from the trial. In every dose cohort, peripheral blood was drawn for TCR sequencing at baseline, cycle 4 day 1, and cycle 7 day 1. Samples came from an open-label, multicenter, first-in-human phase I dose-escalation trial of ivuxolimab. The trial enrolled adults with locally advanced or metastatic head and neck squamous cell, hepatocellular, melanoma or renal cell carcinoma. Before TCR sequencing, CD4+ T cells and CD8+ T cells from peripheral blood were sorted into separate populations.

Genomic DNA was extracted from sorted cells for sequencing of the TCRbeta CDR3 region. The immunoSEQ Assay was used to sequence the TCRbeta CDR3 regions. The clones in this table, taken by TCRdb from immuneACCESS, are in-frame only. Not every clone is retained; where verified, under half of the shortfall comes from an unresolved V gene, and the cause of the rest is unknown. This sample gives under 100,000 clones in total; approximately 85% of them show up just once. Jointly, the top ten make up 2% to 3% of the sample. The receptor was isolated from an adult with an advanced solid tumor such as melanoma, head and neck, liver or kidney cancer. The chain is assembled from TRBV7-2 and TRBJ2-3; the D gene is possibly TRBD2, with 6 bases matching. Specimen: CD4+ or CD8+ T cells sorted from blood, collected in a trial of the OX40 agonist ivuxolimab. The DNA is TGTGCCAGCAGCGCCCGCCTGGCGGGGAGCACAGATACGCAGTATTTT. It specifies CASSARLAGSTDTQYF.